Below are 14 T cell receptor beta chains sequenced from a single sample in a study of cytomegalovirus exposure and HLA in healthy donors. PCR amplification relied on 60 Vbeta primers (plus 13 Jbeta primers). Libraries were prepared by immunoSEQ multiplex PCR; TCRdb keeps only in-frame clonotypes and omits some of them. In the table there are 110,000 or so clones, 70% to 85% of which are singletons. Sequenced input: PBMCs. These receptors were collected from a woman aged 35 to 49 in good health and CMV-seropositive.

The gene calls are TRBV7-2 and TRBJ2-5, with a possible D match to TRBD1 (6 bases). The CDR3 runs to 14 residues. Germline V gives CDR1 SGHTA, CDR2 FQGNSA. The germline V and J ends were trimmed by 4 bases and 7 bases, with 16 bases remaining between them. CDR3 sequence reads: CASSSSGAQGTQYF. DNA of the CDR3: TGTGCCAGCAGCTCATCAGGGGCTCAGGGGACCCAGTACTTC.

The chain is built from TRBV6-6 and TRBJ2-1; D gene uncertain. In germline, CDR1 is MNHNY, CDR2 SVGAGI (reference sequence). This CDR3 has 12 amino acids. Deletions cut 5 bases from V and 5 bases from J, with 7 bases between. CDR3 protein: CASSPSDNEQFF. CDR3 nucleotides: TGTGCCAGCAGTCCCTCGGACAATGAGCAGTTCTTC.

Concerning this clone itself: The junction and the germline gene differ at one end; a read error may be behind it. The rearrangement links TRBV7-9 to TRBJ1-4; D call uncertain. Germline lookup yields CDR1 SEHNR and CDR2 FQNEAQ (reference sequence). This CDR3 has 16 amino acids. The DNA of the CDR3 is TGTTCCAGCAGCTTCCCCTGGGAGGGAGATAATGAAAAACTGTTTTTT. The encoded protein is CSSSFPWEGDNEKLFF.

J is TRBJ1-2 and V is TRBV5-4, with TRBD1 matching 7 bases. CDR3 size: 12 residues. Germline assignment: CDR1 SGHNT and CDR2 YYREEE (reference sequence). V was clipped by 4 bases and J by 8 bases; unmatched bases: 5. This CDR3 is CASSPGTAGYTF. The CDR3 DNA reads TGTGCCAGCAGCCCCGGGACAGCCGGCTACACCTTC.

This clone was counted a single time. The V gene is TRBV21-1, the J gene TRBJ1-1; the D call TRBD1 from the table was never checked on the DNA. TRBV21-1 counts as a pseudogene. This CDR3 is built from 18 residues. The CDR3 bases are TGTGCCAGCAGCAAAAGTAGAGACAGGGGGGATAGGGGCACTGAAGCTTTCTTT. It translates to CASSKSRDRGDRGTEAFF.

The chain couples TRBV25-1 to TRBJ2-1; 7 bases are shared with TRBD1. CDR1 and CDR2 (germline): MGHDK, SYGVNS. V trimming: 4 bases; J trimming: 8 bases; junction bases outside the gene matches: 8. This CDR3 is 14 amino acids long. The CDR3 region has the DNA TGTGCCAGCAGTGTTATGGGACAGTTCCATGAGCAGTTCTTC. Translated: CASSVMGQFHEQFF.

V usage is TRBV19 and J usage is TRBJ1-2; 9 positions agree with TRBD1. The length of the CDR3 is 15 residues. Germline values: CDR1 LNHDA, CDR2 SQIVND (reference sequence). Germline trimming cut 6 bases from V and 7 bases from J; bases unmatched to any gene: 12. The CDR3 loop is CASRLPGQGPGGYTF. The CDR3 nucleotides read TGTGCCAGTAGGTTGCCGGGACAGGGTCCAGGTGGCTACACCTTC.

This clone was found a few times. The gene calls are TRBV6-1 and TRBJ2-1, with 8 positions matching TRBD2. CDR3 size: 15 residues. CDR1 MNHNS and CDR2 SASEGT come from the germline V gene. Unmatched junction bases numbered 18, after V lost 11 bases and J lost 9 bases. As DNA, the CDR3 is TGTGCCTGCTCCAACTCGGGGACTAGTCCGCCTGAGCAGTTCTTC. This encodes CACSNSGTSPPEQFF.

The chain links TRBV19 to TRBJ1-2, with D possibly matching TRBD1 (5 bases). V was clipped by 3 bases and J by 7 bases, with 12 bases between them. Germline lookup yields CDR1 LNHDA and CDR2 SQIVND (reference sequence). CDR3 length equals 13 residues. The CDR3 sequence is CASSIEGARGYTF. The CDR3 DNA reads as TGTGCCAGTAGTATTGAAGGGGCGCGTGGCTACACCTTC.

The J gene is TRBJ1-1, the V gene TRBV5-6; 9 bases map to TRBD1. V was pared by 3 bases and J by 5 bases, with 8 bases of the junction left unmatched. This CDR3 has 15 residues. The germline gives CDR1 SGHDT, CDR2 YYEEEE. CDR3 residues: CASSWTRQGGTEAFF. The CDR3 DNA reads TGTGCCAGCAGCTGGACCAGACAGGGGGGGACTGAAGCTTTCTTT.

DNA for the CDR3: TGTGCCTGGAGTCAGATGCCAGGGGCGACCTACGAGCAGTACTTC. Translating it yields CAWSQMPGATYEQYF. The chain recombines TRBV30 with TRBJ2-7; D may be TRBD1 (6 bases). The CDR3 sequence is 15 residues long. V lost 2 bases and J lost 2, with 16 bases in between. Germline CDR1 is GTSNPN and CDR2 is SVGIG (reference sequence).

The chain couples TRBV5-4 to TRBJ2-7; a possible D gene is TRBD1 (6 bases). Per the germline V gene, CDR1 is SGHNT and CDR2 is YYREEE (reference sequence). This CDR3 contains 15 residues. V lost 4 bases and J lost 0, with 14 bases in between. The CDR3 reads CASSPVGGNSYEQYF. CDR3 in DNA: TGTGCCAGCAGCCCGGTAGGGGGAAACTCCTACGAGCAGTACTTC.

CDR3 amino acids: CASSQGVRGIQYF. Written as DNA, the CDR3 is TGCGCCAGCAGCCAAGGCGTCCGAGGCATTCAGTACTTC. This chain uses TRBV4-3 with TRBJ2-4; D unclear. Germline V gene sequence: CDR1 LGHNA, CDR2 YSLEER. V lost 1 base to trimming and J lost 9 bases, with 10 bases between them. CDR3 length: 13 amino acids.

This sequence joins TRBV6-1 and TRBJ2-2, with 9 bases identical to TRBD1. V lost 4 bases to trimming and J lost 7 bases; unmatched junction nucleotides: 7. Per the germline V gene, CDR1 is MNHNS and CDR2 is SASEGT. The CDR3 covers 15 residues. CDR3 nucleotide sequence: TGTGCCAGCAGTGCAAAACAGGGGGCTGGCGGGGAGCTGTTTTTT. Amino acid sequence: CASSAKQGAGGELFF.